These 17 T cell receptor beta chains came from one sample sequenced in a study of blood T cell repertoires in COVID-19. Data came from immunoSEQ multiplex PCR; TCRdb stores just in-frame clones and leaves some out. The table lists about 99,000 clones, 87% of them singletons. Input material: peripheral blood. Every receptor here comes from a man aged 50 to 60 in a cohort sampled during active COVID-19.

The CDR3 here is CASSLVEANSPLHF. The CDR3 nucleotides are TGTGCCAGCAGCTTAGTTGAGGCGAATTCACCCCTCCACTTT. This chain connects TRBV7-9 to TRBJ1-6; no definite D call. The length of the CDR3 is 14 residues. Between the trimmed V and J ends, which lost 1 base and 7 bases, there was a span of 8 bases. Germline V lookup: CDR1 SEHNR, CDR2 FQNEAQ (reference sequence).

This clone came up a few times. This chain connects TRBV25-1 to TRBJ1-6; 7 bases are a match to TRBD1. Germline V lookup: CDR1 MGHDK, CDR2 SYGVNS. There are 14 residues in the CDR3. V lost 6 bases, J lost 13 bases, and 12 bases stayed unmatched. This chain's CDR3 is CASSEGQESMPLHF. DNA of the CDR3: TGTGCCAGCAGCGAAGGACAGGAAAGCATGCCCCTCCACTTT.

The chain couples TRBV2 to TRBJ2-2; the match to TRBD1 covers 12 bases. The J segment lost 0 bases and the V segment lost 7 bases, leaving 9 bases of the junction unmatched. Germline V lookup: CDR1 SNHLY, CDR2 FYNNEI. The CDR3 sequence is 18 residues long. The CDR3 region has the DNA TGTGCCAGCAACCGAGGGGGGACAGGGGGCTCGAACACCGGGGAGCTGTTTTTT. Its protein is CASNRGGTGGSNTGELFF. The full variable domain, its missing parts supplied by reference TRBV2 and TRBJ2-2, is EPEVTQTPSHQVTQMGQEVILRCVPISNHLYFYWYRQILGQKVEFLVSFYNNEISEKSEIFDDQFSVERPDGSNFTLKIRSTKLEDSAMYFCASNRGGTGGSNTGELFFGEGSRLTVL.

CDR3: CASSFAGALEYNEQFF. Here the CDR3 DNA reads TGTGCCAGCAGCTTTGCAGGGGCTCTCGAATATAATGAGCAGTTCTTC. This rearrangement joins TRBV7-2 to TRBJ2-1, with D maybe TRBD1 (6 bases). This CDR3 has 16 amino acids. Deletions cut 3 bases from V and 7 bases from J, with 19 bases between. Germline V gives CDR1 SGHTA, CDR2 FQGNSA.

The rearrangement links TRBV3-1 (or the pseudogene TRBV3-2) to TRBJ1-1, with D perhaps TRBD1 (6 bases). The CDR3 totals 15 residues. Looked up from germline, CDR1 is LGHDT and CDR2 is YNNKEL (reference sequence). V lost 2 bases, J lost 3 bases, and 13 bases lay in between. CDR3 sequence: CASSQIMRGYTEAFF. Here the CDR3 DNA reads TGTGCCAGCAGCCAAATCATGAGGGGGTACACTGAAGCTTTCTTT.

The chain has TRBV11-1 and TRBJ2-5, with D tentatively TRBD1 (6 bases). CDR1 and CDR2 (germline): SGHAT, FQDESV (reference sequence). The CDR3 spans 13 residues. Trimming shortened V by 7 bases and J by 4 bases, and 13 bases separated the two germline ends. CDR3 in DNA: TGTGCCAGCACCAGAGGACAGCGAGAGACCCAGTACTTC. It yields the protein CASTRGQRETQYF.

The genes are TRBV28 and TRBJ2-1; 9 bases are a match to TRBD1. V dropped 5 bases and J dropped 4; count of bases not matched to a gene: 6. Germline CDR1 is MDHEN and CDR2 is SYDVKM. The CDR3 loop spans 15 amino acids. The CDR3 region has the DNA TGTGCCAGCAGTCCCGGACAGGGGAGATACAATGAGCAGTTCTTC. Protein product: CASSPGQGRYNEQFF.

For the CDR3, the DNA is TGTGCCAGCCAGGGGCTCTACGAGCAGTACGTC. Protein sequence: CASQGLYEQYV. This sequence joins TRBV11-2 and TRBJ2-7; D is possibly TRBD1 (6 bases). Trimming left V 8 bases short and J 3 bases short, with 8 bases between. CDR1 is SGHAT and CDR2 is FQNNGV in the germline V gene. The CDR3 covers 11 residues.

There are a few counts of this clone. Other DNA sequences in this sample translate to the same CDR3. The rearrangement joins TRBV6-5 to TRBJ1-6; 7 nucleotides agree with TRBD1. The CDR3 covers 14 residues. Germline V lookup: CDR1 MNHEY, CDR2 SVGAGI. Trimming cost V 6 bases and J 7 bases; bases outside gene matches: 6. For the CDR3, the DNA is TGTGCCAGCAGCCCGCGACAGGGAAATTCACCCCTCCACTTT. Residues: CASSPRQGNSPLHF.

The rearrangement joins TRBV4-3 to TRBJ1-1, with TRBD1 matching 10 bases. The ends lost 4 bases at V and 5 bases at J; junction bases unmatched: 4. The CDR3 consists of 14 residues. Germline V gene lookup returns CDR1 LGHNA and CDR2 YSLEER. CDR3 sequence (DNA): TGCGCCAGCAGCCGAGGACAGGGGGGGACTGAAGCTTTCTTT. It encodes CASSRGQGGTEAFF.

This clone turned up a few times. One end of the junction varies from germline; a read error may be responsible. The V gene is TRBV9, the J gene TRBJ1-2, with a possible D match to TRBD1 (5 bases). CDR3 length: 12 residues. Germline CDR1 reads SGDLS; CDR2 reads YYNGEE. This CDR3 is CASSAQTGGCSF. The CDR3 nucleotides read TGTGCCAGCAGCGCCCAGACTGGGGGGTGCTCCTTC.

CDR3 residues: CASSPGGAGPNEKLFF. The CDR3 bases are TGTGCCAGCTCTCCGGGGGGAGCGGGACCTAATGAAAAACTGTTTTTT. The genes are TRBV2 and TRBJ1-4; D possibly corresponds to TRBD1 (5 bases). CDR1 and CDR2 (germline): SNHLY, FYNNEI. Trimming removed 8 bases at V and 3 bases at J, with 19 bases between. This CDR3 spans 16 amino acids.

J is TRBJ1-3 and V is TRBV11-2, with no clear D. The germline V gene encodes CDR1 SGHAT and CDR2 FQNNGV. V was pared by 6 bases and J by 3 bases, with 15 bases between. The CDR3 is 15 amino acids. The CDR3 DNA sequence: TGTGCCAGCAGAGACTTCGGGGTGCTTGGAAACACCATATATTTT. The encoded protein is CASRDFGVLGNTIYF.

The gene calls are TRBV6-2 or TRBV6-3 and TRBJ1-4; 8 nucleotides match TRBD1. The CDR3 totals 13 residues. Looked up from germline, CDR1 is MNHEY and CDR2 is SVGEGT. The J segment lost 8 bases and the V segment lost 5 bases, leaving 4 bases of the junction unmatched. The chain's CDR3 is CASSEHRGEKLFF. CDR3 sequence (DNA): TGTGCCAGCAGTGAGCACAGGGGGGAAAAACTGTTTTTT.

V gene TRBV12-3 or TRBV12-4 combines with J gene TRBJ1-1; D not certain. V was pared by 2 bases and J by 3 bases, with 7 bases between. The CDR3 runs to 13 residues. CDR3 residues: CASSLLQDTEAFF. The CDR3 region has the DNA TGTGCCAGCAGTTTATTGCAGGACACTGAAGCTTTCTTT.

The rearrangement links TRBV11-2 to TRBJ2-2; D may be TRBD1 (6 bases). CDR3 length: 16 amino acids. Germline lookup yields CDR1 SGHAT and CDR2 FQNNGV. V shed 5 bases and J shed 2 bases, with 15 bases lying between them. Here the CDR3 reads CASSRQAAGNTGELFF. The CDR3 bases are TGTGCCAGCAGCCGACAGGCCGCCGGTAACACCGGGGAGCTGTTTTTT.

The chain combines TRBV19 with TRBJ2-1; a possible D gene is TRBD2 (5 bases). V dropped 3 bases and J dropped 12 bases, with 9 bases sitting between them. The CDR3 spans 11 residues. From germline, CDR1 is LNHDA and CDR2 SQIVND (reference sequence). The CDR3 sequence is CASSITGRQFF. CDR3 bases: TGTGCCAGTAGTATCACGGGAAGGCAGTTCTTC.